Presented here are 10 T cell receptor beta chains from one specimen sequenced in a study of T cells after yellow fever vaccination. Each CDR3 protein gets one entry after TCRdb re-called the 5' RACE reads with MiXCR. The sample records some 340,000 distinct CDR3 sequences, around a tenth being singletons. The sequenced sample was CD4+ T cells sorted from PBMCs, obtained 45 days after the yellow fever booster vaccination. Receptors were obtained from a man younger than 35 who received the YFV17D yellow fever vaccine.

This clonotype was counted a single time. The chain carries TRBV29-1 and TRBJ1-2, with a tentative D call TRBD1 (5 bases). V gave up 5 bases and J gave up 4 bases, with 8 bases separating them. The CDR3 extends over 11 amino acids. Germline V gene data show CDR1 as SQVTM and CDR2 as ANQGSEA. CDR3 residues: CSVTQGYGYTF. The CDR3 nucleotides are TGCAGCGTTACCCAGGGCTATGGCTACACCTTC.

This clonotype was found a few times. The chain links TRBV20-1 to TRBJ2-1; 7 bases match TRBD2. CDR3 length: 18 residues. J was trimmed by 0 bases and V by 3 bases; bases with no gene match: 14. Germline V gene sequence: CDR1 DFQATT, CDR2 SNEGSKA (reference sequence). The CDR3 DNA is TGCAGTGCTAGCCGTGGCGGGGGAATCCCGAGCTCCTACAATGAGCAGTTCTTC. It translates to CSASRGGGIPSSYNEQFF.

V gene TRBV30 combines with J gene TRBJ1-4; TRBD1 aligns across 9 bases. Trimming removed 5 bases from V and 5 bases from J; junction bases left unmatched: 9. Germline CDR1 and CDR2: GTSNPN and SVGIG (reference sequence). The CDR3 is made up of 15 amino acids. DNA of the CDR3: TGTGCCTGGGCCGCACAGGGGGCCCTCAATGAAAAACTGTTTTTT. Translating it yields CAWAAQGALNEKLFF.

This clonotype was observed a handful of times. The CDR3 sequence: CASSPRDGEEDTQYF. The CDR3 DNA follows: TGTGCCAGCAGCCCTCGGGACGGGGAGGAAGATACGCAGTATTTT. The chain carries TRBV11-2 and TRBJ2-3; perhaps TRBD2 as D (6 bases). Germline CDR1 reads SGHAT; CDR2 reads FQNNGV. V lost 5 bases and J 5 bases, leaving 17 bases between the germline ends. The CDR3 is 15 amino acids.

This clonotype showed up many times. The CDR3 coding sequence is TGTGCCAGCAGCTTAGGAGGGGCTGGGGCCAACGTCCTGACTTTC. It is translated as CASSLGGAGANVLTF. V is TRBV7-2 and J is TRBJ2-6; D could derive from TRBD1 or TRBD2 (5 bases each). The CDR3 sequence is 15 residues long. In germline, CDR1 is SGHTA, CDR2 FQGNSA. The germline V and J ends were trimmed by 1 base and 2 bases, with 6 bases remaining between them.

This chain links TRBV12-3 or TRBV12-4 with TRBJ1-1; D gene ambiguous. Trimming left V 6 bases short and J 7 bases short, with 18 bases between. The CDR3 loop spans 14 amino acids. CDR3 coding DNA: TGTGCCAGCAGAAAAATGGGCAACCGGGGTGAAGCTTTCTTT. Translating it yields CASRKMGNRGEAFF.

This clonotype was seen only a few times. V usage is TRBV11-2 and J usage is TRBJ2-7; D gene uncertain. V was shortened by 0 bases and J by 2 bases, with 5 bases between the two germline ends. This CDR3 is 13 amino acids long. Germline CDR1 is SGHAT and CDR2 is FQNNGV. DNA of the CDR3: TGTGCCAGCAGCTTAGAAGGGACCTACGAGCAGTACGTC. It codes for CASSLEGTYEQYV.

The rearrangement uses TRBV27 and TRBJ2-7, with a tentative D call TRBD2 (7 bases). Deletions cut 5 bases from V and 4 bases from J, with 21 bases between. The CDR3 is 16 residues long. Germline V gives CDR1 MNHEY, CDR2 SMNVEV (reference sequence). This CDR3 reads CASSLLLGGAPYEQYF. The CDR3 nucleotides read TGTGCCAGCAGTCTCCTTCTGGGGGGGGCGCCTTACGAGCAGTACTTC.

This chain uses TRBV6-2 or TRBV6-3 with TRBJ1-1; D gene uncertain. Germline CDR1 and CDR2: MNHEY and SVGEGT. V shed 0 bases and J shed 5 bases, with 10 bases lying between them. The CDR3 sequence is 14 residues long. The CDR3 nucleotides read TGTGCCAGCAGTTACTCGAGAGGGCGGACTGAAGCTTTCTTT. Protein product: CASSYSRGRTEAFF.

This clonotype was recorded a few times. This sequence joins TRBV18 and TRBJ2-3; TRBD1 aligns across 10 bases. This CDR3 comprises 16 residues. CDR1 and CDR2 from the germline V gene are KGHSH and LQKENI. J lost 1 base, V lost 3 bases, and 4 bases had no gene match. The CDR3 DNA reads as TGTGCCAGCTCACCTGGGACAGGGGCTGGCACAGATACGCAGTATTTT. This sequence encodes CASSPGTGAGTDTQYF.